A single sample gave rise to the 29 T cell receptor beta chains below, sequenced in a study of blood T cell repertoires in COVID-19. Using immunoSEQ multiplex PCR, the repertoire was profiled, and TCRdb retains in-frame clones only, with some absent. The sample gives 350,000 to 400,000 clones, more than 75% of which show up once; around 0.95% is in the top ten. Material for sequencing was PBMCs or T cells enriched from blood (not recorded which). Receptors originate from a woman aged 25 to 39 with acute COVID-19.

The chain has TRBV12-5 and TRBJ1-3; 11 bases fit TRBD1. V shed 7 bases, J shed 3 bases, and the junction held 8 bases outside the gene matches. Germline CDR1 reads LGHNT; CDR2 reads FRNRAP. This CDR3 has 16 residues. CDR3 sequence: CASEGRDRGYGNTIYF. The CDR3 DNA is TGTGCTAGTGAGGGACGGGACAGGGGGTATGGAAACACCATATATTTT.

This clone was found once. The chain is built from TRBV5-5 and TRBJ1-4; D gene unclear. Per germline, CDR1 SGHKS and CDR2 YYEKEE (reference sequence). This CDR3 is 17 amino acids long. The ends were cut back, 0 bases at V and 8 bases at J, with 20 bases in the middle. The CDR3 protein is CASSLAPGGGGREKLFF. The CDR3 bases are TGTGCCAGCAGCTTGGCCCCTGGAGGAGGAGGGAGAGAAAAACTGTTTTTT.

V usage is TRBV6-1 and J usage is TRBJ1-4; D gene ambiguous. With 0 bases removed from V and 1 base from J, the gap between germline ends came to 6 bases. The CDR3 totals 15 residues. Germline CDR1 reads MNHNS; CDR2 reads SASEGT. CDR3 loop: CASSEAAGTNEKLFF. The CDR3 DNA follows: TGTGCCAGCAGTGAAGCGGCGGGAACTAATGAAAAACTGTTTTTT.

The chain joins TRBV12-5 to TRBJ1-2; D might be TRBD1 (5 bases). The V gene's germline CDR1 is LGHNT and CDR2 FRNRAP. The CDR3 covers 12 residues. With 9 bases removed from V and 5 bases from J, the gap between germline ends came to 13 bases. The CDR3 DNA reads TGTGCTAGCGGACCGACAGTTTATGGCTACACCTTC. It is translated as CASGPTVYGYTF.

This chain links TRBV18 with TRBJ2-7; TRBD2 matches at 9 bases. Germline CDR1 KGHSH, CDR2 LQKENI. The CDR3 extends over 18 amino acids. V was pared by 3 bases and J by 2 bases, with 14 bases of the junction left unmatched. The chain's CDR3 is CASSPVGPLAGLPYEQYF. The CDR3 nucleotides are TGTGCCAGCTCACCCGTCGGCCCTCTAGCGGGGCTTCCCTACGAGCAGTACTTC.

The chain combines TRBV2 with TRBJ2-3, with D possibly being TRBD1 (6 bases). There are 16 residues in the CDR3. Germline-derived CDR1 and CDR2 are SNHLY and FYNNEI. V gave up 3 bases and J gave up 2 bases, with 15 bases separating them. CDR3 loop: CASSDSRQEYTDTQYF. The DNA for the CDR3 is TGTGCCAGCAGTGATTCGAGACAGGAATACACAGATACGCAGTATTTT.

The chain has TRBV19 and TRBJ1-4; D is perhaps TRBD1 (6 bases). Trimming took 6 bases from V and 2 from J, leaving 13 bases between them. The CDR3 is 15 amino acids. The V gene's germline CDR1 is LNHDA and CDR2 SQIVND (reference sequence). CDR3 sequence: CASRPQGSTNEKLFF. CDR3 DNA sequence: TGTGCCAGTAGGCCGCAGGGGAGTACTAATGAAAAACTGTTTTTT.

The rearrangement uses TRBV7-2 and TRBJ1-6; D is perhaps TRBD1 (5 bases). V was trimmed by 1 base and J by 8 bases, leaving 9 bases between them. CDR1 is SGHTA, CDR2 FQGNSA, per germline. The CDR3 consists of 14 residues. In nucleotides, the CDR3 is TGTGCCAGCAGCTTAGGGACAAGCGATTCACCCCTCCACTTT. Amino acids: CASSLGTSDSPLHF.

The chain uses TRBV25-1 and TRBJ2-3; 8 bases map to TRBD1. Germline V gene data show CDR1 as MGHDK and CDR2 as SYGVNS. The CDR3 is 14 residues long. J gave up 4 bases and V 7 bases, and 7 bases lay outside the gene matches. The CDR3 sequence is CASTLAGGPDTQYF. CDR3 nucleotides: TGTGCCAGCACCCTGGCAGGGGGCCCAGATACGCAGTATTTT.

This chain joins TRBV27 and TRBJ2-7, with TRBD1 matching over 10 bases. This CDR3 is 15 amino acids long. The V and J ends lost 0 bases and 3 bases, in that order; junction bases with no gene match: 2. CDR1 is MNHEY, CDR2 SMNVEV, per germline (reference sequence). The CDR3 protein is CASSLSGQGYYEQYF. The DNA for the CDR3 is TGTGCCAGCAGTTTATCGGGACAGGGGTACTACGAGCAGTACTTC.

V is TRBV18 and J is TRBJ1-5; 7 bases fit TRBD1. V dropped 5 bases and J dropped 0; count of bases not matched to a gene: 10. Germline V gene sequence: CDR1 KGHSH, CDR2 LQKENI. This CDR3 is 17 amino acids long. CDR3: CASSATGTANSNQPQHF. For the CDR3, the DNA is TGTGCCAGCTCAGCAACCGGGACAGCAAATAGCAATCAGCCCCAGCATTTT.

V usage is TRBV5-1 and J usage is TRBJ1-1, with D unresolved. CDR1 SGHRS and CDR2 YFSETQ come from the germline V gene. V lost 0 bases and J 2 bases, leaving 8 bases between the germline ends. CDR3 length equals 14 residues. The CDR3 reads CASSLALSNTEAFF. CDR3 nucleotide sequence: TGCGCCAGCAGCTTGGCCCTCAGTAACACTGAAGCTTTCTTT.

The chain uses TRBV6-4 and TRBJ2-2; D is uncertain. The CDR3 contains 14 residues. V dropped 2 bases and J dropped 3 bases, with 7 bases sitting between them. CDR1 is MRHNA and CDR2 is SNTAGT in the germline V gene. CDR3 amino acids: CASSDRLDTGELFF. CDR3 DNA sequence: TGTGCCAGCAGTGACAGACTTGACACCGGGGAGCTGTTTTTT.

The genes are TRBV6-4 and TRBJ1-1; weak D call: TRBD1 (6 bases). This CDR3 is 12 amino acids long. Germline assignment: CDR1 MRHNA and CDR2 SNTAGT. V was pared by 2 bases and J by 8 bases, with 9 bases between. In DNA form, the CDR3 reads TGTGCCAGCAGTGACCTACAGGGCGAAGCTTTCTTT. Protein product: CASSDLQGEAFF.

This chain links TRBV2 with TRBJ1-2; D may be TRBD1 (6 bases). V lost 6 bases and J lost 5, with 16 bases in between. Germline assignment: CDR1 SNHLY and CDR2 FYNNEI. CDR3 length: 14 residues. CDR3 sequence reads: CASRRAGGPYGYTF. For the CDR3, the DNA is TGTGCCAGCAGGCGCGCGGGGGGCCCGTATGGCTACACCTTC.

The V gene is TRBV9, the J gene TRBJ1-4; possibly TRBD1 for D (6 bases). Trimming took 3 bases from V and 5 from J, leaving 14 bases between them. Germline CDR1 is SGDLS and CDR2 is YYNGEE. The CDR3 length is 15 residues. The CDR3 sequence is CASSDPGGPNEKLFF. The CDR3 DNA sequence: TGTGCCAGCAGCGACCCGGGGGGGCCAAATGAAAAACTGTTTTTT.

The count of this clone is one. This CDR3 is also generated by other DNA sequences in the sample. This chain links TRBV19 with TRBJ1-1; D perhaps matches TRBD1 (5 bases). Per the germline V gene, CDR1 is LNHDA and CDR2 is SQIVND (reference sequence). The CDR3 is 12 residues long. The V end lost 2 bases, the J end lost 5 bases, and 6 bases lay between the germline ends. The CDR3 sequence: CASSIRGTEAFF. The CDR3 coding sequence is TGTGCCAGTAGTATACGGGGGACTGAAGCTTTCTTT.

In nucleotides, the CDR3 is TGTGCCAGCAGTTTATCGGTGCTGGTGGGAGAAAACCTTGCAACTAATGAAAAACTGTTTTTT. It yields the protein CASSLSVLVGENLATNEKLFF. The chain couples TRBV27 to TRBJ1-4, with D unresolved. Germline values: CDR1 MNHEY, CDR2 SMNVEV (reference sequence). CDR3 length: 21 residues. V lost 0 bases, J lost 0 bases, and 23 bases lay in between.

V and J are TRBV27 and TRBJ1-1; 7 bases map to TRBD1. Germline loops: CDR1 MNHEY, CDR2 SMNVEV (reference sequence). The CDR3 contains 14 residues. The junction had 4 bases not matched to a gene; V was cut back by 2 bases and J by 4 bases. CDR3 in amino acids: CASSLGTGATEAFF. CDR3 nucleotide sequence: TGTGCCAGCAGTTTAGGTACAGGGGCCACTGAAGCTTTCTTT.

V gene TRBV29-1 combines with J gene TRBJ1-1; 7 bases match TRBD1. V lost 6 bases to trimming and J lost 7 bases; unmatched junction nucleotides: 17. The CDR3 spans 15 residues. Looked up from germline, CDR1 is SQVTM and CDR2 is ANQGSEA. In DNA form, the CDR3 reads TGCAGCGTGAAGGTCCCGGGGCCAGGGGGTGGTGAAGCTTTCTTT. Its translation is CSVKVPGPGGGEAFF.

J is TRBJ1-2 and V is TRBV11-2; D is unclear. This CDR3 has 13 residues. Looked up from germline, CDR1 is SGHAT and CDR2 is FQNNGV. V shed 6 bases and J shed 8 bases, with 16 bases lying between them. In nucleotides, the CDR3 is TGTGCCAGCAGTCTTACAGTACTAGGAGGCTACACCTTC. It translates to CASSLTVLGGYTF.

This rearrangement joins TRBV29-1 to TRBJ2-1; D gene uncertain. V was shortened by 5 bases and J by 0 bases, with 11 bases between the two germline ends. Looked up from germline, CDR1 is SQVTM and CDR2 is ANQGSEA. This CDR3 is 14 amino acids long. CDR3 DNA: TGCAGCGTTCCAACACGTTACTCCTACAATGAGCAGTTCTTC. This gives the protein CSVPTRYSYNEQFF.

The J gene is TRBJ2-1, the V gene TRBV2; 12 bases align to TRBD2. Trimming cost V 6 bases and J 6 bases; bases outside gene matches: 3. Per germline, CDR1 SNHLY and CDR2 FYNNEI. This CDR3 has 14 residues. The CDR3 loop reads CASRGLAGSNEQFF. CDR3 sequence (DNA): TGTGCCAGCAGGGGACTAGCGGGTAGCAATGAGCAGTTCTTC.

The chain couples TRBV6-5 to TRBJ1-2, with 12 positions matching TRBD1. CDR3 length equals 15 residues. In germline, CDR1 is MNHEY, CDR2 SVGAGI. The trim removed 6 bases at V and 8 bases at J, leaving 10 bases unmatched. CDR3 sequence reads: CASRRGTGGAEGYTF. CDR3 in DNA: TGTGCCAGCAGGCGCGGGACAGGGGGCGCGGAGGGCTACACCTTC.

V is TRBV30 and J is TRBJ1-6; TRBD1 matches 11 bases. The V gene's germline CDR1 is GTSNPN and CDR2 SVGIG (reference sequence). This CDR3 has 16 amino acids. V lost 3 bases, J lost 7 bases, and 8 bases stayed unmatched. In nucleotides, the CDR3 is TGTGCCTGGAGGACTGGGACAGGGGGATACAATTCACCCCTCCACTTT. Its protein product is CAWRTGTGGYNSPLHF.

The chain is built from TRBV2 and TRBJ1-1; TRBD1 might be the D (6 bases). The CDR3 contains 12 residues. Germline V gene sequence: CDR1 SNHLY, CDR2 FYNNEI. V was pared by 6 bases and J by 4 bases, with 9 bases between. The CDR3 loop reads CASSLTGTEAFF. The CDR3 DNA sequence: TGTGCCAGCAGCCTGACAGGCACTGAAGCTTTCTTT.

This clone occurred once. The chain joins TRBV6-1 to TRBJ2-7, with no clear D. The CDR3 spans 13 residues. Germline CDR1 and CDR2: MNHNS and SASEGT. Trimming stripped 0 bases from V and 4 bases from J, with 7 bases between. This chain's CDR3 is CASSEARRYEQYF. Here the CDR3 DNA reads TGTGCCAGCAGTGAAGCGCGAAGATACGAGCAGTACTTC.

This chain uses TRBV19 with TRBJ1-1, with 7 positions matching TRBD1. The CDR3 has 15 amino acids. CDR1 is LNHDA, CDR2 SQIVND, per germline (reference sequence). V shed 6 bases and J 8 bases; nucleotides not matched to a gene: 15. CDR3: CASRPGGTALGEAFF. The DNA of the CDR3 is TGTGCCAGTAGGCCGGGGGGGACAGCCTTAGGGGAAGCTTTCTTT.

The V call is TRBV3-1 (or the pseudogene TRBV3-2), the J call TRBJ2-5; tentatively, D is TRBD2 (6 bases). The CDR3 has 16 amino acids. V was shortened by 0 bases and J by 2 bases, with 13 bases between the two germline ends. From germline, CDR1 is LGHDT and CDR2 YNNKEL (reference sequence). The CDR3 nucleotides read TGTGCCAGCAGCCAAGACGGGAGCAGAGGTCAAGAGACCCAGTACTTC. Protein: CASSQDGSRGQETQYF.